The rows below give T cell receptor beta chains drawn from one sample of a study of T cells in tumors and immune-related adverse events. Produced via immunoSEQ multiplex PCR; TCRdb's table is partial and in-frame only. The table lists tens of thousands of clones, under 95% of them singletons. Material: lymph node tissue, obtained from a patient treated with anti-PD-1 therapy. The receptors here all came from a female donor with metastatic renal cell carcinoma. Both conserved end residues are part of each CDR3. Only part of the rows carry a size: once, few, many, or a class if the clone is expanded.

TRBV6-1,TRBJ1-1,-,CASSGRGGNTEAFF
TRBV2,TRBJ1-2,few,CASRQGQLVGYTF
TRBV5-4,TRBJ2-5,-,CASTRQGALTRETQYF
TRBV19,TRBJ2-1,-,CASSIFGLSGGADEQFF
TRBV7-2,TRBJ2-5,-,CASREPGGQVETQYF
TRBV19,TRBJ2-5,-,CATRESGSQETQYF
TRBV18,TRBJ2-3,-,CASSSGAGQVVDTQYF
TRBV11-3,TRBJ2-1,-,CASSRTSGSSNEQFF
TRBV7-8,TRBJ1-1,-,CASRITGDPNTEAFF
TRBV21-1,TRBJ1-2,-,CASSTPGDGYTF
TRBV9,TRBJ2-7,once,CASSVGLAGLYEQYF
TRBV5-4,TRBJ1-2,-,CASSLDGREYGYTF
TRBV2,TRBJ2-3,-,CASTNTWTDAGTQYF
TRBV6-6,TRBJ1-3,-,CASSYGQFFGNTIYF
TRBV6-6,-,-,CASSYSKGGSGYEQYF
TRBV28,TRBJ2-2,-,CASSSAGLAGGRDTGELFF
TRBV11-1,TRBJ2-7,-,CASSLAVDYEQYF
TRBV16,TRBJ1-2,once,CASSHGTGGNYGYTF
TRBV14,TRBJ2-2,-,CASSQIAGGTGELFF
TRBV10-3,TRBJ1-6,-,CAISESTRNSPLHF
TRBV6-4,TRBJ2-5,few,CASSDPSPGPQETQYF
TRBV6-1,TRBJ2-7,-,CASSEWPPYEQYF
TRBV4-1,TRBJ1-2,-,CASSQGTGKDYGYTF
TRBV9,TRBJ1-1,-,CASSARVGGGNTEAFF
TRBV10-1,TRBJ2-5,-,CASSESPGQGQETQYF
TRBV2,TRBJ2-3,-,CASSEGQGRRTDTQYF
TRBV12-5,TRBJ2-7,-,CASGSGQGVVYEQYF
TRBV4-1,TRBJ2-7,-,CASSLDRAYEQYF
TRBV5-6,TRBJ2-1,-,CASSLTGLDEQFF
TRBV2,TRBJ2-5,-,CASTAGQGAWETQYF
TRBV9,TRBJ1-1,few,CASSVDQGMNTEAFF
TRBV7-9,TRBJ1-1,-,CASSLDRVGKVAEAFF
TRBV7-8,TRBJ1-2,-,CASSLLRGGFDFGYTF
TRBV9,TRBJ2-1,-,CASSVAVASSYNEQFF
TRBV6-5,TRBJ2-3,once,CASSSLGSGSSDTQYF
TRBV7-9,TRBJ2-7,-,CASSFQTGGFVYEQYF
TRBV6-6,TRBJ1-2,-,CASRLQGLARYGYTF
TRBV7-9,TRBJ2-7,-,CASSLGPTTVSYEQYF
TRBV9,TRBJ2-3,once,CASSVATSGIDPPYF
TRBV18,TRBJ1-1,-,CASSVGRGNTEAFF
TRBV19,TRBJ1-1,-,CASTVQGMNTEAFF
TRBV7-9,TRBJ2-7,-,CASSSFRTGISYEQYF
TRBV14,TRBJ1-1,few,CASSQDRNTEAFF
TRBV12-5,TRBJ1-5,once,CASALFEGVQPQHF
TRBV7-2,TRBJ2-5,-,CASSPRQGAQETQYF
TRBV18,TRBJ1-2,-,CASSPGDSAYGYTF
TRBV4-1,TRBJ2-3,-,CASSQDVSTDTQYF
TRBV4-1,TRBJ1-6,few,CASSPGTQQNSPLHF
TRBV6-5,TRBJ2-3,-,CASSYEPGFADTQYF
TRBV11-3,TRBJ2-3,-,CASNRGLTDTQYF
TRBV7-9,TRBJ2-7,-,CASSLDSSYEQYF
TRBV4-2,TRBJ1-5,once,CASSQGDGQGYSNQPQHF
TRBV5-1,TRBJ2-1,-,CASSSADRYNEQFF
TRBV4-2,TRBJ1-2,once,CASSPDPDGYGYTF
TRBV5-1,TRBJ2-1,once,CASSLVHGGSMREQFF